These 19 T cell receptor beta chains were all obtained from the same sample, sequenced in a study of T cell responses to AZD1222 COVID-19 vaccine. Sequencing was performed with immunoSEQ multiplex PCR; in TCRdb, only in-frame clones are kept and a portion is missing. The table records 180,000 or so clones, less than 90% of them present only once. This material consisted of peripheral blood, taken on day 0 of AZD1222 vaccination. The receptors originated from an adult in good health.

The V and J genes are TRBV3-1 (or the pseudogene TRBV3-2) and TRBJ1-1; D possibly corresponds to TRBD1 (6 bases). Germline V lookup: CDR1 LGHDT, CDR2 YNNKEL (reference sequence). There are 15 residues in the CDR3. V lost 7 bases and J lost 0, with 15 bases in between. CDR3: CASKAGASMNTEAFF. The CDR3 region has the DNA TGTGCCAGCAAAGCAGGGGCTTCCATGAACACTGAAGCTTTCTTT.

The J gene is TRBJ2-1, the V gene TRBV7-8, with 13 bases fitting TRBD2. V was clipped by 1 base and J by 8 bases; unmatched bases: 8. This CDR3 region has 17 residues. Germline CDR1 and CDR2: SGHVS and FQNEAQ. The CDR3 DNA is TGTGCCAGCAGCTTAGGAGGGACTAGCGGGGCGAGGGATGAGCAGTTCTTC. Its translation: CASSLGGTSGARDEQFF.

As regards this clone: A read error may produce the germline difference seen at one junction end. The J gene is TRBJ1-1, the V gene TRBV15; no firm D call. The V gene's germline CDR1 is LNHNV and CDR2 YYDKDF (reference sequence). The CDR3 is 11 amino acids. The CDR3 bases are TGTGCCACCAGCGTTAACAGTGAAGCTTTCTTT. Protein: CATSVNSEAFF.

The chain joins TRBV2 to TRBJ1-5; TRBD1 might be the D (6 bases). Germline V gene lookup returns CDR1 SNHLY and CDR2 FYNNEI. V gave up 2 bases and J gave up 1 base, with 6 bases separating them. CDR3 length equals 14 residues. As DNA, the CDR3 is TGTGCCAGCAGTGAACAGGGGAGCAATCAGCCCCAGCATTTT. This translates into CASSEQGSNQPQHF.

V is TRBV5-1 and J is TRBJ1-1; D is perhaps TRBD1 (5 bases). This CDR3 is 14 amino acids long. V lost 3 bases and J lost 0, with 9 bases in between. Germline-derived CDR1 and CDR2 are SGHRS and YFSETQ. In nucleotides, the CDR3 is TGCGCCAGCAGCTCGGGGGATTTGAACACTGAAGCTTTCTTT. This gives the protein CASSSGDLNTEAFF.

The CDR3 here is CASSPSRRGGSPLHF. CDR3 DNA sequence: TGTGCCAGCAGTCCCTCTCGCCGGGGAGGCTCACCCCTCCACTTT. V and J are TRBV6-5 and TRBJ1-6; D remains unclear. V was clipped by 5 bases and J by 10 bases, with 18 bases between them. This CDR3 is built from 15 residues. Germline CDR1 reads MNHEY; CDR2 reads SVGAGI.

V usage is TRBV5-6 and J usage is TRBJ1-2, with D unresolved. Looked up from germline, CDR1 is SGHDT and CDR2 is YYEEEE. CDR3 length: 12 residues. The germline V and J ends were trimmed by 4 bases and 8 bases, with 12 bases remaining between them. The DNA of the CDR3 is TGTGCCAGCAGCCCCCAGGCGACGGGCTACACCTTC. Its translation is CASSPQATGYTF.

V and J are TRBV28 and TRBJ1-3; D not resolved. The CDR3 runs to 13 residues. Germline V gene data show CDR1 as MDHEN and CDR2 as SYDVKM. Trimming removed 6 bases from V and 0 bases from J, with 6 bases in between. The CDR3 sequence: CASRVYSGNTIYF. In DNA form, the CDR3 reads TGTGCCAGCAGGGTCTACTCTGGAAACACCATATATTTT.

This rearrangement joins TRBV6-5 to TRBJ1-2; the D is unclear. In germline, CDR1 is MNHEY, CDR2 SVGAGI. CDR3 length: 12 amino acids. V was pared by 5 bases and J by 4 bases, with 8 bases between. The CDR3: CASSPDSYGYTF. The CDR3 coding sequence is TGTGCCAGCAGTCCCGACTCCTATGGCTACACCTTC.

The rearrangement links TRBV6-5 to TRBJ1-2, with no clear D. This CDR3 spans 12 amino acids. The germline V and J ends were trimmed by 5 bases and 8 bases, with 12 bases remaining between them. CDR1 and CDR2 (germline): MNHEY, SVGAGI. CDR3 region: CASSPTMRGYTF. The CDR3 nucleotides read TGTGCCAGCAGTCCGACAATGAGGGGCTACACCTTC.

The J gene is TRBJ1-1, the V gene TRBV5-6; D is unresolved. V gave up 4 bases and J gave up 4 bases, with 14 bases separating them. From germline, CDR1 is SGHDT and CDR2 YYEEEE. The CDR3 covers 14 residues. CDR3 amino acids: CASSTRARGTEAFF. The CDR3 DNA sequence: TGTGCCAGCAGCACGCGGGCTCGGGGCACTGAAGCTTTCTTT.

The chain is built from TRBV30 and TRBJ1-1; no clear D gene. This CDR3 has 13 amino acids. V lost 0 bases and J 1 base, leaving 6 bases between the germline ends. Germline V lookup: CDR1 GTSNPN, CDR2 SVGIG (reference sequence). The CDR3 loop reads CAWSVLANTEAFF. DNA for the CDR3: TGTGCCTGGAGTGTCCTAGCGAACACTGAAGCTTTCTTT.

This clone was found once. The V call is TRBV20-1, the J call TRBJ2-7; D is uncertain. CDR3 size: 11 residues. Germline lookup yields CDR1 DFQATT and CDR2 SNEGSKA (reference sequence). V shed 1 base and J shed 5 bases, with 6 bases lying between them. The CDR3 coding sequence is TGCAGTGCTAGAGGGTTTGACGAGCAGTACTTC. It yields the protein CSARGFDEQYF.

The chain employs TRBV27 and TRBJ2-4; perhaps D is TRBD1 or TRBD2 (5 bases each). V lost 3 bases, J lost 1 base, and 13 bases lay in between. The CDR3 loop spans 16 amino acids. Germline V gene sequence: CDR1 MNHEY, CDR2 SMNVEV (reference sequence). As DNA, the CDR3 is TGTGCCAGCAGTTTTGTTCAGGGACGCGCCAAAAACATTCAGTACTTC. This encodes CASSFVQGRAKNIQYF.

The gene calls are TRBV29-1 and TRBJ1-3; D may be TRBD1 (5 bases). This CDR3 region has 12 residues. CDR1 SQVTM and CDR2 ANQGSEA come from the germline V gene. Deletions cut 3 bases from V and 4 bases from J, with 7 bases between. CDR3 region: CSVEAGGNTIYF. DNA of the CDR3: TGCAGCGTTGAGGCAGGGGGAAACACCATATATTTT.

V and J are TRBV28 and TRBJ1-5; the D is unclear. CDR3 size: 14 residues. Germline loops: CDR1 MDHEN, CDR2 SYDVKM. The V end was cut by 3 bases, the J end by 7 bases, with 13 bases between. DNA for the CDR3: TGTGCCAGCAGTTTTCCCGCAAGAGAACAGCCCCAGCATTTT. This sequence encodes CASSFPAREQPQHF.

This chain connects TRBV15 to TRBJ1-4; D is undetermined. The germline V gene has CDR1 LNHNV and CDR2 YYDKDF (reference sequence). This CDR3 has 15 amino acids. Trimming removed 0 bases from V and 7 bases from J, with 12 bases in between. Here the CDR3 reads CATSRDRAQGEKLFF. CDR3 bases: TGTGCCACCAGCAGAGATAGGGCCCAAGGTGAAAAACTGTTTTTT.

The chain recombines TRBV6-6 with TRBJ1-1; D is unclear. In germline, CDR1 is MNHNY, CDR2 SVGAGI (reference sequence). CDR3 length: 13 amino acids. Deletions cut 5 bases from V and 3 bases from J, with 10 bases between. CDR3 protein: CASSRTPYTEAFF. CDR3 nucleotides: TGTGCCAGCAGTCGGACCCCTTACACTGAAGCTTTCTTT.

This clone was detected only once. V is TRBV6-5 and J is TRBJ1-3; D is possibly TRBD1 (5 bases). CDR3 length: 15 amino acids. CDR1 and CDR2 (germline): MNHEY, SVGAGI. V lost 7 bases and J lost 0, with 13 bases in between. The CDR3 is CASKIGGDSGNTIYF. In DNA form, the CDR3 reads TGTGCCAGCAAAATCGGAGGGGACTCTGGAAACACCATATATTTT.